The 25 T cell receptor beta chains below come from one sample, sequenced in a study of cytomegalovirus exposure and HLA in healthy donors. The study ran its PCR with 60 Vbeta and 13 Jbeta primers. Repertoires were generated with immunoSEQ multiplex PCR, while TCRdb's copy carries only in-frame clones and drops some. In the table there are fewer than 85,000 clones, 60% to 85% of which are singletons. Sequences were obtained from PBMCs. The receptors were gathered from a male donor in good health and CMV-seropositive.

The chain recombines TRBV5-4 with TRBJ2-7; 7 bases align to TRBD1. The CDR3 spans 12 residues. Unmatched junction bases numbered 6, after V lost 3 bases and J lost 9 bases. Germline loops: CDR1 SGHNT, CDR2 YYREEE (reference sequence). The CDR3 loop reads CASSSIGGMQYF. The CDR3 DNA reads TGTGCCAGCAGCTCGATAGGGGGCATGCAGTACTTC. The entire variable domain, with the rest obtained from reference TRBV5-4 and TRBJ2-7, is as follows: ETGVTQSPTHLIKTRGQQVTLRCSSQSGHNTVSWYQQALGQGPQFIFQYYREEENGRGNFPPRFSGLQFPNYSSELNVNALELDDSALYLCASSSIGGMQYFGPGTRLTVT.

V is TRBV7-9 and J is TRBJ1-5; D is uncertain. This CDR3 region has 14 residues. CDR1 is SEHNR and CDR2 is FQNEAQ in the germline V gene (reference sequence). V lost 1 base to trimming and J lost 5 bases, with 9 bases between them. The DNA for the CDR3 is TGTGCCAGCAGCTTAGATTGGGGAGATCAGCCCCAGCATTTT. As protein: CASSLDWGDQPQHF.

The chain has TRBV19 and TRBJ1-1, with a possible D match to TRBD1 (6 bases). Per germline, CDR1 LNHDA and CDR2 SQIVND (reference sequence). CDR3 length: 14 residues. V lost 6 bases and J lost 2, with 13 bases in between. This chain's CDR3 is CASSPTGFNTEAFF. As DNA, the CDR3 is TGTGCCAGTAGCCCAACAGGGTTCAACACTGAAGCTTTCTTT.

In the case of this clone: One end of the junction does not line up with germline, which may come from a read error. The chain carries TRBV27 and TRBJ2-7, with 7 bases aligning to TRBD1. Germline-derived CDR1 and CDR2 are MNHEY and SMNVEV (reference sequence). This CDR3 is 14 amino acids long. The CDR3 sequence is CASSLKGAGYMGHF. As DNA, the CDR3 is TGTGCCAGCAGTTTAAAGGGGGCCGGTTATATGGGGCACTTC.

This rearrangement joins TRBV5-1 to TRBJ2-2; 7 bases are a match to TRBD1. The junction had 13 bases not matched to a gene; V was cut back by 2 bases and J by 3 bases. There are 18 residues in the CDR3. Germline CDR1 and CDR2: SGHRS and YFSETQ. Here the CDR3 DNA reads TGCGCCAGCAGCTTTACCCTCATTGGACAGGTTGACACCGGGGAGCTGTTTTTT. Protein: CASSFTLIGQVDTGELFF.

CDR3 sequence: CASSLGQRGEKLFF. CDR3 DNA sequence: TGTGCCAGCAGCCTGGGGCAACGCGGTGAAAAACTGTTTTTT. The chain joins TRBV9 to TRBJ1-4, with D perhaps matching TRBD1 (5 bases). There are 14 residues in the CDR3. Per the germline V gene, CDR1 is SGDLS and CDR2 is YYNGEE. With 4 bases removed from V and 7 bases from J, the gap between germline ends came to 14 bases.

This sequence joins TRBV5-1 and TRBJ2-5; TRBD1 is a possible D gene (6 bases). The CDR3 loop spans 15 amino acids. V was trimmed by 4 bases and J by 5 bases, leaving 18 bases between them. The germline CDR1 and CDR2 sequences are SGHRS and YFSETQ. CDR3 coding DNA: TGCGCCAGCAGCATCCCGGGACAAGACTGGGAGACCCAGTACTTC. This codes for CASSIPGQDWETQYF.

The rearrangement links TRBV5-4 to TRBJ2-1; a weak D match, TRBD2 (6 bases). The germline V gene has CDR1 SGHNT and CDR2 YYREEE (reference sequence). This CDR3 comprises 15 residues. The ends were cut back, 4 bases at V and 5 bases at J, with 16 bases in the middle. In DNA, the CDR3 is TGTGCCAGCAGCCCCGGGGGAGCGCGCAACAATGAGCAGTTCTTC. Protein product: CASSPGGARNNEQFF.

The chain uses TRBV4-3 and TRBJ2-5, with a possible D match to TRBD2 (7 bases). In germline, CDR1 is LGHNA, CDR2 YSLEER. Trimming took 0 bases from V and 5 from J, leaving 22 bases between them. The CDR3 has 18 residues. The CDR3 nucleotides read TGCGCCAGCAGCCAAGAATTGGGGGGGCAGGGTAGGTGGGAGACCCAGTACTTC. Protein product: CASSQELGGQGRWETQYF.

This rearrangement joins TRBV5-4 to TRBJ2-1; a weak D match, TRBD2 (6 bases). Germline CDR1 is SGHNT and CDR2 is YYREEE (reference sequence). The CDR3 runs 15 residues. V was trimmed by 2 bases and J by 9 bases, leaving 18 bases between them. CDR3 coding DNA: TGTGCCAGCAGCTTTGGGGGAGGCGGGTATGGTGAGCAGTTCTTC. Translation: CASSFGGGGYGEQFF. The variable domain in full, with the rest retrieved from reference TRBV5-4 and TRBJ2-1, is ETGVTQSPTHLIKTRGQQVTLRCSSQSGHNTVSWYQQALGQGPQFIFQYYREEENGRGNFPPRFSGLQFPNYSSELNVNALELDDSALYLCASSFGGGGYGEQFFGPGTRLTVL.

The rearrangement links TRBV9 to TRBJ2-7; the D is unclear. Between the trimmed V and J ends, which lost 10 bases and 3 bases, there was a span of 5 bases. The CDR3 length is 9 residues. The germline V gene has CDR1 SGDLS and CDR2 YYNGEE. In nucleotides, the CDR3 is TGTGCCTTCGTCTACGAGCAGTACTTC. It is translated as CAFVYEQYF.

CDR3 bases: TGTGCCAGCAGCCAAGCTGGCGGGGGTCCCCTCCACTTT. The encoded protein is CASSQAGGGPLHF. The V gene is TRBV14, the J gene TRBJ1-6, with D possibly being TRBD1 (5 bases). The V and J ends lost 1 base and 13 bases respectively, with 11 bases between them. Germline loops: CDR1 SGHDN, CDR2 FVKESK. The CDR3 contains 13 residues.

CDR3 amino acids: CASSSGTRNTGELFF. Here the CDR3 DNA reads TGTGCCAGCAGCTCCGGGACAAGGAACACCGGGGAGCTGTTTTTT. The rearrangement joins TRBV5-4 to TRBJ2-2; a possible D gene is TRBD1 (6 bases). V lost 3 bases to trimming and J lost 1 base, with 10 bases between them. This CDR3 region has 15 residues. From germline, CDR1 is SGHNT and CDR2 YYREEE (reference sequence).

The chain recombines TRBV5-8 with TRBJ1-5, with D possibly matching TRBD1 (5 bases). The V gene's germline CDR1 is SGHTS and CDR2 YDEGEE. Trimming took off 5 bases at V and 9 bases at J, with 18 bases between the two ends. The CDR3 covers 14 residues. The CDR3 loop is CASRPTRVLTPQHF. Here the CDR3 DNA reads TGTGCCAGCAGACCAACCAGGGTCCTGACGCCCCAGCATTTT.

For this clone: The same CDR3 is also encoded by other DNA sequences in this sample. V gene TRBV11-2 combines with J gene TRBJ2-7; D not resolved. Trimming stripped 9 bases from V and 4 bases from J, with 25 bases between. This CDR3 spans 16 amino acids. The germline V gene encodes CDR1 SGHAT and CDR2 FQNNGV. CDR3 bases: TGTGCCAGTAGTTTTTTCAAGCAGAAGGCGGCATACGAGCAGTACTTC. Residues: CASSFFKQKAAYEQYF.

This chain links TRBV5-4 with TRBJ1-4, with D possibly TRBD1 on 5 matching bases. CDR1 SGHNT and CDR2 YYREEE come from the germline V gene (reference sequence). The CDR3 loop spans 15 amino acids. Trimming removed 0 bases at V and 2 bases at J, with 8 bases between. DNA of the CDR3: TGTGCCAGCAGCTTGGCAGGGCTGACTAATGAAAAACTGTTTTTT. This sequence encodes CASSLAGLTNEKLFF.

The chain has TRBV29-1 and TRBJ2-7; 7 nucleotides align to TRBD1. In germline, CDR1 is SQVTM, CDR2 ANQGSEA. The CDR3 has 12 residues. The J segment lost 2 bases and the V segment lost 3 bases, leaving 1 base of the junction unmatched. This CDR3 is CSVEGQTYEQYF. CDR3 nucleotides: TGCAGCGTTGAGGGACAGACCTACGAGCAGTACTTC.

CDR3 sequence reads: CATTPQAGLGAFF. In DNA form, the CDR3 reads TGTGCCACCACCCCTCAGGCGGGCCTCGGAGCTTTCTTT. V usage is TRBV15 and J usage is TRBJ1-1, with D unclear. The V end lost 7 bases, the J end lost 10 bases, and 19 bases lay between the germline ends. Germline values: CDR1 LNHNV, CDR2 YYDKDF (reference sequence). CDR3 size: 13 residues.

The chain is built from TRBV4-1 and TRBJ2-3; 10 nucleotides match TRBD2. The V gene's germline CDR1 is MGHRA and CDR2 YSYEKL. The CDR3 runs 19 residues. Trimming at V came to 5 bases and at J to 2 bases, leaving 16 bases not matched to a gene. The CDR3 reads CASSWGIAGGQAVTDTQYF. CDR3 nucleotide sequence: TGCGCCAGCAGCTGGGGGATAGCGGGAGGCCAAGCCGTCACAGATACGCAGTATTTT.

This clone was observed a single time. The chain links TRBV10-3 to TRBJ2-1, with 7 bases fitting TRBD1. The CDR3 spans 17 residues. V gave up 4 bases and J gave up 3 bases; unmatched junction bases: 12. CDR1 and CDR2 from the germline V gene are ENHRY and SYGVKD. As DNA, the CDR3 is TGTGCCATCAGTGTAGGTGGCTTCCGGGACAGCTACAATGAGCAGTTCTTC. It is translated as CAISVGGFRDSYNEQFF.

The chain links TRBV9 to TRBJ2-5, with 11 bases aligning to TRBD2. The junction had 13 bases not matched to a gene; V was cut back by 1 base and J by 2 bases. Germline V gene data show CDR1 as SGDLS and CDR2 as YYNGEE. This CDR3 contains 19 residues. CDR3 DNA: TGTGCCAGCAGCGTATCATCCTCGGGACTAGCGGAAACACAAGAGACCCAGTACTTC. Its protein product is CASSVSSSGLAETQETQYF.

This chain joins TRBV10-2 and TRBJ2-7, with 7 nucleotides matching TRBD1. The CDR3 runs to 13 residues. V shed 6 bases, J shed 3 bases, and the junction held 5 bases outside the gene matches. CDR1 WSHSY and CDR2 SAAADI come from the germline V gene. CDR3 in amino acids: CASSIGTDYEQYF. The CDR3, as DNA: TGCGCCAGCAGCATCGGGACAGACTACGAGCAGTACTTC.

The chain carries TRBV7-8 and TRBJ1-2, with TRBD1 identical over 9 bases. The CDR3 is 16 residues long. The J segment lost 4 bases and the V segment lost 5 bases, leaving 11 bases of the junction unmatched. Germline-derived CDR1 and CDR2 are SGHVS and FQNEAQ. In nucleotides, the CDR3 is TGTGCCAGCAGCCTCGGCTGGGACAGGGCGGGCTATGGCTACACCTTC. Protein sequence: CASSLGWDRAGYGYTF. The variable domain in full, completed from reference TRBV7-8 and TRBJ1-2, reads GAGVSQSPRYKVAKRGQDVALRCDPISGHVSLFWYQQALGQGPEFLTYFQNEAQLDKSGLPSDRFFAERPEGSVSTLKIQRTQQEDSAVYLCASSLGWDRAGYGYTFGSGTRLTVV.

This clone turned up a few times. The chain couples TRBV6-4 to TRBJ2-3; 9 bases map to TRBD2. There are 16 residues in the CDR3. V was clipped by 2 bases and J by 2 bases; unmatched bases: 5. Germline V gene lookup returns CDR1 MRHNA and CDR2 SNTAGT. CDR3 nucleotide sequence: TGTGCCAGCAGTGACCGAGCTAGCGGGGCCACAGATACGCAGTATTTT. Translation: CASSDRASGATDTQYF.

There are a few counts of this clone. The rearrangement uses TRBV5-1 and TRBJ2-1; 9 nucleotides align to TRBD2. With V trimmed by 2 bases and J by 9 bases, 12 bases remained unmatched. Germline V gene data show CDR1 as SGHRS and CDR2 as YFSETQ. The CDR3 runs to 16 residues. The CDR3 coding sequence is TGCGCCAGCAGCTTTCAACTAGCGGGTGGGGGCGGTGAGCAGTTCTTC. This gives the protein CASSFQLAGGGGEQFF.